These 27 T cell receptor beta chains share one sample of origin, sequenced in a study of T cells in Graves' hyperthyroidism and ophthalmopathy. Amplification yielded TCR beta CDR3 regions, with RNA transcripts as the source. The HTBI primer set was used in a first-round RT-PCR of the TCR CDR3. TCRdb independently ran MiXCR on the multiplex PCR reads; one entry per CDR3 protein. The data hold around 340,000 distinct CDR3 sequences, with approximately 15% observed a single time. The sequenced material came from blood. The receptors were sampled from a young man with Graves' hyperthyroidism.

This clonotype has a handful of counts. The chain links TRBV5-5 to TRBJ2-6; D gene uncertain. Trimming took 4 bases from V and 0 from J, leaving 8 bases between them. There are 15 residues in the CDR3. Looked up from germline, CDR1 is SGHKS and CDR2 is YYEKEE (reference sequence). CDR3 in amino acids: CASSPRSSGANVLTF. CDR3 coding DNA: TGTGCCAGCAGCCCTCGTTCCTCTGGGGCCAACGTCCTGACTTTC.

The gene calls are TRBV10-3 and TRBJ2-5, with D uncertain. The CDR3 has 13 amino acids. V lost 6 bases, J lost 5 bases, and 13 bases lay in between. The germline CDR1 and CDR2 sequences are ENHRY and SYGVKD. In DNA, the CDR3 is TGTGCCATCAGGGATGTTGGTTTGGAGACCCAGTACTTC. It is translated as CAIRDVGLETQYF.

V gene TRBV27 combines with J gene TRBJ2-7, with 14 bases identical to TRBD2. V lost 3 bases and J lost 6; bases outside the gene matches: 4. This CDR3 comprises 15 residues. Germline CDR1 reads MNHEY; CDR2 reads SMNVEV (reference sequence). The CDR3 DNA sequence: TGTGCCAGCAGTTTGGGGACTAGCGGGAGAACCGAGCAGTACTTC. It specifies CASSLGTSGRTEQYF.

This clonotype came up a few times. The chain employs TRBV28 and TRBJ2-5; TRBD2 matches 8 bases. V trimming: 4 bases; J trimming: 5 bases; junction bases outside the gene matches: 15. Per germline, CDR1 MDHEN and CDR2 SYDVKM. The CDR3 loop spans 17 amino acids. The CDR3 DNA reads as TGTGCCAGCAGTTCCTCCCGGGGGGGGGCGCCGGGGGAGACCCAGTACTTC. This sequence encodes CASSSSRGGAPGETQYF.

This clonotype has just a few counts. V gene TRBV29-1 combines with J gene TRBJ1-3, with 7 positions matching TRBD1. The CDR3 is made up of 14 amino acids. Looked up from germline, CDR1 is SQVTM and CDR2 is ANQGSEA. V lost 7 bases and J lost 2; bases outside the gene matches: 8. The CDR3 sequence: CSGTLTGTGNTIYF. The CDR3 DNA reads TGCAGCGGTACCCTGACAGGGACTGGAAACACCATATATTTT.

The CDR3 DNA reads TGTGCCAGCAGTGAGCCCCGACAGGGCGGTCAGCCCCAGCATTTT. Encoded protein: CASSEPRQGGQPQHF. The chain links TRBV25-1 to TRBJ1-5; 7 bases agree with TRBD1. The CDR3 loop spans 15 amino acids. Trimming took 3 bases from V and 6 from J; bases not matched to a gene: 8. CDR1 and CDR2 from the germline V gene are MGHDK and SYGVNS.

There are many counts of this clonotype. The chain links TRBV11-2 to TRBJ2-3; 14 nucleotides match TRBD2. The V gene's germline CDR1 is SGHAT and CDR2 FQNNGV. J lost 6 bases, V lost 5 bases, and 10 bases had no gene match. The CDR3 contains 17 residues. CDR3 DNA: TGTGCCAGCAGCCCAAGAGGGACTAGCGGGAGAGAGGATACGCAGTATTTT. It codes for CASSPRGTSGREDTQYF.

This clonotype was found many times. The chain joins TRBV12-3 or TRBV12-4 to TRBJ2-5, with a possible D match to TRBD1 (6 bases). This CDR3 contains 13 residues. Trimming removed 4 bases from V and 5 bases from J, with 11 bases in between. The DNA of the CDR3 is TGTGCCAGCAGTTCTACAGGGTTGGAGACCCAGTACTTC. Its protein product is CASSSTGLETQYF.

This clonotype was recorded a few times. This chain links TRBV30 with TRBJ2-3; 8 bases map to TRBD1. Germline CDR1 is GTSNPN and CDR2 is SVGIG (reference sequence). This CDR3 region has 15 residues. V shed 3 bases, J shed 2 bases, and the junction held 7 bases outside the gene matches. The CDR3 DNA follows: TGTGCCTGGAGGGTAGACAGGGGCAACACAGATACGCAGTATTTT. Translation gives CAWRVDRGNTDTQYF.

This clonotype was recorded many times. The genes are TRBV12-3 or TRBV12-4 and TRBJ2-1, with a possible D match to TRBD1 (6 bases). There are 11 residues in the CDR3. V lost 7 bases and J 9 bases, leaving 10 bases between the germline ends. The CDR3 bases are TGTGCCAGCACCCAGGGGACTGAGCAGTTCTTC. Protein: CASTQGTEQFF.

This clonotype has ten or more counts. Here the CDR3 DNA reads TGTGCCAGCCGACCTTCAGCTGATTTTGGCTACACCTTC. Its translation: CASRPSADFGYTF. This chain joins TRBV11-1 and TRBJ1-2; D is unresolved. V was shortened by 8 bases and J by 7 bases, with 17 bases between the two germline ends. This CDR3 has 13 residues. Germline V CDR1 and CDR2: SGHAT, FQDESV (reference sequence).

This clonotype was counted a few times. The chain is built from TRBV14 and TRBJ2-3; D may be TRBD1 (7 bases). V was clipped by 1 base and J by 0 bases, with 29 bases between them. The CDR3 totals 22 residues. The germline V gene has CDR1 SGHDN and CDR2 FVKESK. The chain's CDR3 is CASSQAEQGLSRGPYSTDTQYF. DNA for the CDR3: TGTGCCAGCAGCCAAGCAGAACAGGGACTTAGTAGGGGGCCATACAGCACAGATACGCAGTATTTT.

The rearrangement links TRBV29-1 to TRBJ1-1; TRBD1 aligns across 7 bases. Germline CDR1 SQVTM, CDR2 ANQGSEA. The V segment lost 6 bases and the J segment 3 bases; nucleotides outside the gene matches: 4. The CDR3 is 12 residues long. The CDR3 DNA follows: TGCAGCGTACAGGGGCCTTACACTGAAGCTTTCTTT. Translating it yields CSVQGPYTEAFF.

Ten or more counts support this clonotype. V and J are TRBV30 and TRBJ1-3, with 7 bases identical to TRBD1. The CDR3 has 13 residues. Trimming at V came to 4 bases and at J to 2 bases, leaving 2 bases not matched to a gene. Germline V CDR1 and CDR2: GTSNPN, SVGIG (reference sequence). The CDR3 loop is CAWKTGAGNTIYF. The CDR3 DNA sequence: TGTGCCTGGAAAACAGGGGCTGGAAACACCATATATTTT.

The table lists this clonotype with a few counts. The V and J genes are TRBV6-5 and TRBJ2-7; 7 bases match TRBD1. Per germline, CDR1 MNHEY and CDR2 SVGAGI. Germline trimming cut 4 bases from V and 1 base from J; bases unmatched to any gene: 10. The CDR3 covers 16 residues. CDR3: CASSSIDRVESYEQYF. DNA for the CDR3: TGTGCCAGCAGTTCGATCGACAGGGTTGAGTCCTACGAGCAGTACTTC.

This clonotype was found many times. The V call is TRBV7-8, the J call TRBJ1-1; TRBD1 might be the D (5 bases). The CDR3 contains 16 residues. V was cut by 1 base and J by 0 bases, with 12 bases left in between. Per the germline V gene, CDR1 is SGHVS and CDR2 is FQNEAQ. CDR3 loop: CASSLVLGGLNTEAFF. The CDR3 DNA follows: TGTGCCAGCAGCTTAGTTTTGGGGGGACTGAACACTGAAGCTTTCTTT.

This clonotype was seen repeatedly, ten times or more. As DNA, the CDR3 is TGTGCCAGCAGTTGGCTAGCGGTCTACAATGAGCAGTTCTTC. As protein: CASSWLAVYNEQFF. This chain links TRBV28 with TRBJ2-1, with 7 bases identical to TRBD2. V gave up 4 bases and J gave up 3 bases; unmatched junction bases: 3. The CDR3 has 14 residues. Germline V CDR1 and CDR2: MDHEN, SYDVKM. Complete variable domain (other parts from reference TRBV28 and TRBJ2-1): DVKVTQSSRYLVKRTGEKVFLECVQDMDHENMFWYRQDPGLGLRLIYFSYDVKMKEKGDIPEGYSVSREKKERFSLILESASTNQTSMYLCASSWLAVYNEQFFGPGTRLTVL.

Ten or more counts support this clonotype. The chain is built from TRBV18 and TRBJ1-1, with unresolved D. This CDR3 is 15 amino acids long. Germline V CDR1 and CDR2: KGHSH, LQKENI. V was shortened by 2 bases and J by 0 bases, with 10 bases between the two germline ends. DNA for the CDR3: TGTGCCAGCTCACCAGGGCCGCTCATGAACACTGAAGCTTTCTTT. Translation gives CASSPGPLMNTEAFF.

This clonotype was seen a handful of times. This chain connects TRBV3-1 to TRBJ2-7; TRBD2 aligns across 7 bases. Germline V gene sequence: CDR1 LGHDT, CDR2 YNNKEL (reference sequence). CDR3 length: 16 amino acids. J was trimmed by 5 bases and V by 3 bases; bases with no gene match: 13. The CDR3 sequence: CASSHPLATSKNEQYF. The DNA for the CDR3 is TGTGCCAGCAGCCACCCACTAGCGACCTCAAAGAACGAGCAGTACTTC.

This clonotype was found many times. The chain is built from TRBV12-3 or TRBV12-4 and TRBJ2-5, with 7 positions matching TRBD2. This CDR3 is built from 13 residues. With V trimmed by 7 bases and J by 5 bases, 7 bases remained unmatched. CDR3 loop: CASTRGGWETQYF. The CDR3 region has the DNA TGTGCCAGCACTCGCGGGGGTTGGGAGACCCAGTACTTC.

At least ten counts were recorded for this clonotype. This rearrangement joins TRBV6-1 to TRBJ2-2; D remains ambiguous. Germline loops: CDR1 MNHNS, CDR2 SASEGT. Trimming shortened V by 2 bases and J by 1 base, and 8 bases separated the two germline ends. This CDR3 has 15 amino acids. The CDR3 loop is CASSELMGNTGELFF. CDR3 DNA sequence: TGTGCCAGCAGTGAACTCATGGGGAACACCGGGGAGCTGTTTTTT.

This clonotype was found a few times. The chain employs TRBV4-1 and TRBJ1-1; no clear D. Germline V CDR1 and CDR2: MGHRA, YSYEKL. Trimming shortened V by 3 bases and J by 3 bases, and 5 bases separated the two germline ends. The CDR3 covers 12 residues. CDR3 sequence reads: CASSQGDTEAFF. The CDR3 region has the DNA TGCGCCAGCAGCCAGGGAGACACTGAAGCTTTCTTT.

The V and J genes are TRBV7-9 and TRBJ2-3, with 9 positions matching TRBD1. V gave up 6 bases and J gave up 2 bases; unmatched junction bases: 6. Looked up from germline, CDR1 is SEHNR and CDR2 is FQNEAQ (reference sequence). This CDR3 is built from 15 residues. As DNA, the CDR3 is TGTGCCAGCAGTCACCGGGACAGGGACACAGATACGCAGTATTTT. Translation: CASSHRDRDTDTQYF.

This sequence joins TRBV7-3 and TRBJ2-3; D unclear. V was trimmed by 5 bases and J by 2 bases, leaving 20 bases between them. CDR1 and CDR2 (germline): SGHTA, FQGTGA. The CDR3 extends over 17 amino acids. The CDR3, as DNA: TGTGCCAGCAGCCCCAAAGTAGAAGGTCCCTACACAGATACGCAGTATTTT. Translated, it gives CASSPKVEGPYTDTQYF.

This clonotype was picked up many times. The DNA of the CDR3 is TGTGCCAGCAGTGCGTGGGGGACATCAGCCACGAGACTGTTTTTT. Translation: CASSAWGTSATRLFF. This chain connects TRBV2 to TRBJ1-4; maybe TRBD1 (6 bases). This CDR3 region has 15 residues. V was cut by 4 bases and J by 13 bases, with 22 bases left in between. Germline CDR1 and CDR2: SNHLY and FYNNEI.

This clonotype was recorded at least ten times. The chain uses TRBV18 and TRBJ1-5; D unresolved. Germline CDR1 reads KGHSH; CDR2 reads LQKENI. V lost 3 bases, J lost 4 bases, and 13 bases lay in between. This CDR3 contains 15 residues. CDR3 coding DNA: TGTGCCAGCTCACCGGGTCTAGGCGGAAATCAGCCCCAGCATTTT. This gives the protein CASSPGLGGNQPQHF.

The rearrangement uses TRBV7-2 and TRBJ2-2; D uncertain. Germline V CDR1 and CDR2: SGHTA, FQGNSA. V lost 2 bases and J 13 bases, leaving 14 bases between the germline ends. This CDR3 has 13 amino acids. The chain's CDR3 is CASSLFLNSGLFF. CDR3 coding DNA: TGTGCCAGCAGCTTATTCCTAAACTCGGGGCTGTTTTTT.